This T cell receptor (beta chain) was retrieved from a study of cytomegalovirus exposure and HLA in healthy donors. General study points: As was reported, the classifier diagnosed cytomegalovirus status with high specificity and sensitivity.

Concerning this clone: Its antigen remains unidentified. Distinct nucleotide sequences in the sample also encode this CDR3.

The data were produced by immunoSEQ multiplex PCR, yet TCRdb's version contains in-frame clones alone and is incomplete. The table lists around 73,000 clones, 70% to 90% of them singletons, with 3.5% to 4% in the top ten. This CDR3 contains 15 residues. Per germline, CDR1 MNHNS and CDR2 SASEGT. V gave up 5 bases and J gave up 5 bases, with 18 bases separating them. The sequencing sample was made of PBMCs. This TCR was sampled from a woman aged 18 to 35 in good health and CMV-seropositive. The chain carries TRBV6-1 and TRBJ2-5; D perhaps matches TRBD2 (7 bases). CDR3 amino acids: CASSLNTGGGETQYF. CDR3 nucleotide sequence: TGTGCCAGCAGTCTCAATACGGGGGGCGGGGAGACCCAGTACTTC.